This T cell receptor beta chain was recorded in a study of cytotoxic CD8 clonotypes in ibrutinib-treated CLL. Libraries were prepared by immunoSEQ multiplex PCR; TCRdb keeps only in-frame clonotypes and omits some of them. The sample has about 140,000 clones, 70% to 80% seen once. This material consisted of PBMCs, taken after 24 months of ibrutinib treatment. This clonotype originated in a human donor with chronic lymphocytic leukemia.

DNA for the CDR3: TGTGCCAGCTCACCCGGGACAGGGAACACTGAAGCTTTCTTT. Residues: CASSPGTGNTEAFF. The chain carries TRBV18 and TRBJ1-1, with 8 bases lining up with TRBD1. CDR1 and CDR2 (germline): KGHSH, LQKENI. This CDR3 comprises 14 residues. The junction had 1 base not matched to a gene; V was cut back by 3 bases and J by 1 base.